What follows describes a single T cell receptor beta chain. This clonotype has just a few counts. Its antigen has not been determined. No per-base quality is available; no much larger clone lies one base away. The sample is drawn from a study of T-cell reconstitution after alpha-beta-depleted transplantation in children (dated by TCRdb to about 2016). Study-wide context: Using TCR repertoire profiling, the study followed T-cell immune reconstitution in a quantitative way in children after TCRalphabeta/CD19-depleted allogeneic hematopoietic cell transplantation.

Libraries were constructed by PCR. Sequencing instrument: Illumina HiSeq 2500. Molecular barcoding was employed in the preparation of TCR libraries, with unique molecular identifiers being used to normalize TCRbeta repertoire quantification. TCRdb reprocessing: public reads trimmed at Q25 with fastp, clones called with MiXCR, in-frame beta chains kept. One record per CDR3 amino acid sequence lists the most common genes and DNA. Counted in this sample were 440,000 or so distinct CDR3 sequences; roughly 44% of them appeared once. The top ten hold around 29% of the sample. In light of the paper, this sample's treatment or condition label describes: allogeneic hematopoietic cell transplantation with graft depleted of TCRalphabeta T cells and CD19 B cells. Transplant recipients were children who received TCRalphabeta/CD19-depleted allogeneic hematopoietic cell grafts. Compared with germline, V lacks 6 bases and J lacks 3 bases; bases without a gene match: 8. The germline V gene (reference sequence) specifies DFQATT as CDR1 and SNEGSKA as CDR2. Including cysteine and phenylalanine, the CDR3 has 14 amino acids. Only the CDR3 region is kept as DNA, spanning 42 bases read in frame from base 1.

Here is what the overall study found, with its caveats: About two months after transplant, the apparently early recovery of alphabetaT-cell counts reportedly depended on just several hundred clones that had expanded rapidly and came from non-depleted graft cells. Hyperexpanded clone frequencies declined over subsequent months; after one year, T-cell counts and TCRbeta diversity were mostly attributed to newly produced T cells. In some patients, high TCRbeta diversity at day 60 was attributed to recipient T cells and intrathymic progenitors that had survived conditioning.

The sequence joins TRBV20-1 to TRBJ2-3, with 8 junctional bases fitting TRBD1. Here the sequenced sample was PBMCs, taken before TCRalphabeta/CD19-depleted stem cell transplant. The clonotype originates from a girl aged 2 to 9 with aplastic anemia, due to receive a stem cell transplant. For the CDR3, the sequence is CSAPGQAGTDTQYF. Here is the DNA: TGCAGTGCCCCGGGACAGGCTGGGACAGATACGCAGTATTTT.